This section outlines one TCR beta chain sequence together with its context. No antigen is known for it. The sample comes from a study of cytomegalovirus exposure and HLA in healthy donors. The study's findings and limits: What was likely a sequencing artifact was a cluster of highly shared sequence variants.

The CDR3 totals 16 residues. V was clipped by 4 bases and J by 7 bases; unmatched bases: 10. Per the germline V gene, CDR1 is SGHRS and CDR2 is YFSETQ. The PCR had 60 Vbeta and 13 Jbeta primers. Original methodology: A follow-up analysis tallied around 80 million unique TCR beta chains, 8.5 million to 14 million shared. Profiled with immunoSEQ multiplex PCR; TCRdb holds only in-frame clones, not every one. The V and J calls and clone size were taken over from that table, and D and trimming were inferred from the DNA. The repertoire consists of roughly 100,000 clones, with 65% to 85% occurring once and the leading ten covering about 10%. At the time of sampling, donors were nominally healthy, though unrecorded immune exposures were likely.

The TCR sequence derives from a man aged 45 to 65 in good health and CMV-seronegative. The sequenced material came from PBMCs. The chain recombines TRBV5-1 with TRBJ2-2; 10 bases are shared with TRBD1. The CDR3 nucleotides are TGCGCCAGCAGCCTACAGACAGGGGGCTTCGGCGGGGAGCTGTTTTTT. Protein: CASSLQTGGFGGELFF.